The 9 T cell receptor beta chains listed next were all sequenced from one sample in a study of identical twins. TCRdb analysed the 5' RACE reads with MiXCR anew, one entry per CDR3 protein. The sample yields under 1 million distinct CDR3 sequences, 9% to 15% seen once. This sample was also put to use in a study of yellow fever vaccine responses in identical twins.

Sequenced sample: PBMCs. The receptors stem from a woman between 18 and 29 years old in good health.

This clonotype was seen more than once but under ten times. The V gene is TRBV6-1, the J gene TRBJ2-6, with 10 bases aligning to TRBD2. CDR3 length: 18 residues. The junction had 9 bases not matched to a gene; V was cut back by 6 bases and J by 1 base. From germline, CDR1 is MNHNS and CDR2 SASEGT. The CDR3 nucleotides are TGTGCCAGCAGCCAATTTAGCGGGAGGCTTTCTGGGGCCAACGTCCTGACTTTC. This sequence encodes CASSQFSGRLSGANVLTF.

This chain links TRBV12-3 or TRBV12-4 with TRBJ1-6; D uncertain. The V end was cut by 2 bases, the J end by 8 bases, with 10 bases between. The CDR3 spans 14 residues. CDR3 nucleotide sequence: TGTGCCAGCAGTTTATCAGGAGGGTATTCACCCCTCCACTTT. The encoded protein is CASSLSGGYSPLHF.

This clonotype came up a few times. The chain uses TRBV7-9 and TRBJ1-1; D remains unclear. Germline V gives CDR1 SEHNR, CDR2 FQNEAQ (reference sequence). V was trimmed by 1 base and J by 5 bases, leaving 14 bases between them. The CDR3 consists of 15 residues. CDR3 region: CASSLDGLPRTEAFF. The CDR3 DNA follows: TGTGCCAGCAGCTTAGATGGTCTGCCTCGGACTGAAGCTTTCTTT. Full variable domain (outside the CDR3, taken from reference TRBV7-9 and TRBJ1-1): DTGVSQNPRHKITKRGQNVTFRCDPISEHNRLYWYRQTLGQGPEFLTYFQNEAQLEKSRLLSDRFSAERPKGSFSTLEIQRTEQGDSAMYLCASSLDGLPRTEAFFGQGTRLTVV.

The CDR3: CASSASPGNNQPQHF. CDR3 nucleotides: TGCGCCAGCAGTGCGTCCCCAGGGAACAATCAGCCCCAGCATTTT. V gene TRBV23-1 combines with J gene TRBJ1-5, with D maybe TRBD1 (5 bases). TRBV23-1 is an ORF, and what it does is uncertain. V shed 5 bases and J shed 3 bases, with 14 bases lying between them. The CDR3 extends over 15 amino acids.

This clonotype appeared a few times. This sequence joins TRBV7-9 and TRBJ2-3; D is perhaps TRBD1 or TRBD2 (5 bases each). The CDR3 covers 17 residues. Trimming pared 4 bases from V and 4 bases from J, leaving 21 bases between. Germline lookup yields CDR1 SEHNR and CDR2 FQNEAQ (reference sequence). The CDR3 region has the DNA TGTGCCAGCAGCTCCAAAGGGACCTCTATTGGGGCAGATACGCAGTATTTT. Translated, it gives CASSSKGTSIGADTQYF.

The chain uses TRBV28 and TRBJ2-7; 7 nucleotides line up with TRBD2. The junction had 16 bases not matched to a gene; V was cut back by 8 bases and J by 9 bases. Germline lookup yields CDR1 MDHEN and CDR2 SYDVKM. CDR3 size: 14 residues. This CDR3 is CASAKRDRKVWQYF. The CDR3 bases are TGTGCCAGCGCGAAGCGGGATAGAAAAGTCTGGCAGTACTTC. The variable domain in full, completed from reference TRBV28 and TRBJ2-7, reads DVKVTQSSRYLVKRTGEKVFLECVQDMDHENMFWYRQDPGLGLRLIYFSYDVKMKEKGDIPEGYSVSREKKERFSLILESASTNQTSMYLCASAKRDRKVWQYFGPGTRLTVT.

Comments on this clonotype: A much larger clone sits a single nucleotide away, making a read error possible. The chain couples TRBV3-1 to TRBJ1-2; no definite D call. The germline V gene has CDR1 LGHDT and CDR2 YNNKEL (reference sequence). The length of the CDR3 is 15 residues. As DNA, the CDR3 is TGTGCCAGCACCCAAGATGGAGGATTAGGCTATGGCTACACCTTC. Amino acid sequence: CASTQDGGLGYGYTF.

The chain links TRBV5-1 to TRBJ2-2; TRBD1 or TRBD2 may be the D gene (5 bases each). Trimming stripped 0 bases from V and 1 base from J, with 13 bases between. CDR1 and CDR2 from the germline V gene are SGHRS and YFSETQ. The CDR3 is made up of 17 amino acids. The CDR3 DNA follows: TGCGCCAGCAGCTTGGGAGGGGCCCCGTGGAACACCGGGGAGCTGTTTTTT. Protein: CASSLGGAPWNTGELFF.

CDR3 residues: CASSEAGVDEQFF. CDR3 DNA sequence: TGTGCCAGCAGTGAAGCCGGGGTTGATGAGCAGTTCTTC. The chain couples TRBV2 to TRBJ2-1; perhaps TRBD2 as D (5 bases). Trimming left V 0 bases short and J 8 bases short, with 8 bases between. Germline V lookup: CDR1 SNHLY, CDR2 FYNNEI. This CDR3 has 13 residues.